The present TCR beta chain was sequenced within a study of CDR3 diversity in severe acne (dated by TCRdb to the late 2010s). Library prep was done by PCR. The sequencing machine was an Illumina HiSeq 2000. TCRdb ran its own pipeline on the public reads, namely fastp trimming at Q25 and MiXCR clone calling, and kept in-frame beta chains. Duplicate CDR3 protein sequences are folded into a single record with the most common DNA and genes. The sample yields more than 85,000 distinct CDR3 sequences; approximately 47% were counted once. The ten largest clones take up roughly an eighth of the sample. Remarks on this clonotype: Its antigen has not been determined. This likely came from a read error, as a far larger clone is one base away.

The clonotype was recovered from a male donor with acne. Material for sequencing was blood.

The base sequence is TGTGCCAGCGGCTTGAACACTGAAGCTTTCTTT. The encoded protein is CASGLNTEAFF. This chain joins TRBV5-6 to TRBJ1-1; a confident D gene designation cannot be given. Taken from the germline V gene, the CDR1 and CDR2 loops are SGHDT and YYEEEE. The CDR3 measures 11 amino acids from cysteine to phenylalanine. Just CDR3 DNA is preserved here, 33 bases in frame from base 1.